This TCR beta chain was found in a study of blood T cells in healthy people across ages. The CDR3 extends over 9 amino acids. CDR1 is LGHDT, CDR2 YNNKEL, per germline (reference sequence). The germline V and J ends were trimmed by 1 base and 13 bases, with 4 bases remaining between them. A second PCR, run for roughly 7 to 12 cycles, used a sample-barcoded 5' primer plus a J-beta primer mix. TCRdb reprocessed the 5' RACE reads via MiXCR and lists one record per CDR3 protein. Of some 900,000 distinct CDR3 sequences listed, about 44% are singletons. What was sequenced was blood. This receptor was taken from a man in his thirties or forties in good health. The rearrangement links TRBV3-1 to TRBJ1-2; D gene ambiguous. The CDR3 DNA reads as TGTGCCAGCAGCCAAGGCATCACCTTC. Protein: CASSQGITF.